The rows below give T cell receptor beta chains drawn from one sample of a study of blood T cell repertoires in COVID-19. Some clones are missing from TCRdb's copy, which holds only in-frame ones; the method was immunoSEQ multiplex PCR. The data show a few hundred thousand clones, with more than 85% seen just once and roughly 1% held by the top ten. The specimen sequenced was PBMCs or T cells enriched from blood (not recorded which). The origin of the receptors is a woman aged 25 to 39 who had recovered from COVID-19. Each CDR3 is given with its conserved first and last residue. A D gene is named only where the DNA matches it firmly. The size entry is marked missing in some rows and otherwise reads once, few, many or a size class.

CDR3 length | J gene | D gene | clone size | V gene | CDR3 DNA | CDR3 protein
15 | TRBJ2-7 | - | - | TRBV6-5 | TGTGCCAGCAGAGTAAGAAGGACAGTCAACTACGAGCAGTACTTC | CASRVRRTVNYEQYF
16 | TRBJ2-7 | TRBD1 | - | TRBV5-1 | TGCGCCAGCAGCTTGGCCGGGGGACAGGGGAGCCACGAGCAGTACTTC | CASSLAGGQGSHEQYF
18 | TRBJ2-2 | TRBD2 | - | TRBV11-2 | TGTGCCAGCAGCTTAGAGGGGCTAGCGGGGTTCAACACCGGGGAGCTGTTTTTT | CASSLEGLAGFNTGELFF
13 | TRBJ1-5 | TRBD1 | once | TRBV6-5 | TGTGCCAGCAGGGACAGGGGGGCGCAGCCCCAGCATTTT | CASRDRGAQPQHF
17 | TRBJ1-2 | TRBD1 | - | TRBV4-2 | TGTGCCAGCAGCCAAGATTTAGGGACAGGGGGCGACTATGGCTACACCTTC | CASSQDLGTGGDYGYTF
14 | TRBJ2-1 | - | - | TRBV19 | TGTGCCAGTAGTTGGGCTAGCGTTAGTGGTGAGCAGTTCTTC | CASSWASVSGEQFF
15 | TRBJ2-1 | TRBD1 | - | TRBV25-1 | TGTGCCAGCAGAGACGGGGGGACAGGGGGCCATGAGCAGTTCTTC | CASRDGGTGGHEQFF
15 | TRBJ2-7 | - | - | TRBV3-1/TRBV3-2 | TGTGCCAGCAGCCAACTACGAACGGGGGTGGGCGAGCAGTACTTC | CASSQLRTGVGEQYF
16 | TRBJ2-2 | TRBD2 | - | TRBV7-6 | TGTGCCAGCAGCTTCTCTAGCGGGGGGGCTGGCGGGGAGCTGTTTTTT | CASSFSSGGAGGELFF
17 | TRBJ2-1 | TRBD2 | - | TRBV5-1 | TGCGCCAGCAGCATGGGACTAGCGGGGTTTTCTCACAATGAGCAGTTCTTC | CASSMGLAGFSHNEQFF
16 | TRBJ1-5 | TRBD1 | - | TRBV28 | TGTGCCAGCAGTTACCACCTACTACAGGGGAATCAGCCCCAGCATTTT | CASSYHLLQGNQPQHF
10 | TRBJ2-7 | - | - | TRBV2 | TGTGCCAGCAGTGAAGGAGGGCAGTACTTC | CASSEGGQYF
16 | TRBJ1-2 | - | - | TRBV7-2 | TGTGCCAGCAGCTTTGGGAGGACACGGACGATGAATGGCTACACCTTC | CASSFGRTRTMNGYTF
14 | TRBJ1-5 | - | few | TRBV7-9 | TGTGCCAGCAGCTTAGGGGGCTTCAATCAGCCCCAGCATTTT | CASSLGGFNQPQHF
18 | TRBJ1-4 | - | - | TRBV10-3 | TGTGCCATCAGTGAGTCTTTGGCAGGCCTCGGCGCTAATGAAAAACTGTTTTTT | CAISESLAGLGANEKLFF
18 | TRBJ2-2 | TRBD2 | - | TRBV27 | TGTGCCAGCAGTTTGGGACTAGCGGGGGGGCCGGTGACCGGGGAGCTGTTTTTT | CASSLGLAGGPVTGELFF
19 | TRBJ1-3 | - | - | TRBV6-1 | TGTGCCAGCAGTGAAGGTTCAGGGTACGGCATCCTGGGAGGAAACACCATATATTTT | CASSEGSGYGILGGNTIYF
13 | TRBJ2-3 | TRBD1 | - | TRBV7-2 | TGTGCCAGCCGGGACAGTGGAACAGATACGCAGTATTTT | CASRDSGTDTQYF
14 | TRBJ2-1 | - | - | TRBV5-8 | TGTGCCTCACGGGTTTTAAGCTCCTACAATGAGCAGTTCTTC | CASRVLSSYNEQFF
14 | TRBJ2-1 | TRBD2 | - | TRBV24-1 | TGTGCCACCAGTGGTAGTAGCGGGGTCAATGAGCAGTTCTTC | CATSGSSGVNEQFF
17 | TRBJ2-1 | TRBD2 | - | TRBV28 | TGTGCCAGCAGTTTATGGACTAGCGGGGGGGCTTACAATGAGCAGTTCTTC | CASSLWTSGGAYNEQFF
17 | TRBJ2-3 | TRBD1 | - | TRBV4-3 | TGCGCCAGCAGGCCCTCTGTGGGGACAGGGGTGGGAGATACGCAGTATTTT | CASRPSVGTGVGDTQYF
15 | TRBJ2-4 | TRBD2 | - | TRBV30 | TGTGCCTGGAGCGCACTAGCGGGGTACGGGGGCATTCAGTACTTC | CAWSALAGYGGIQYF
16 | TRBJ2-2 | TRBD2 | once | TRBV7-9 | TGTGCCAGCAGCGCCGCTAGCGGGGGGAACACCGGGGAGCTGTTTTTT | CASSAASGGNTGELFF
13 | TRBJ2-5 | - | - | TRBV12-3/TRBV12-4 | TGTGCCAGCAGTTTAGAGGGGGATCCCCCCCAGTACTTC | CASSLEGDPPQYF
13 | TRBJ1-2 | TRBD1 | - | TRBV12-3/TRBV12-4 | TGTGCCAGCAGCCATGGGACAGCCTATGGCTACACCTTC | CASSHGTAYGYTF
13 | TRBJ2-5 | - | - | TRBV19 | TGTGCCAGTAGTCTACAGGGTTTCGAGACCCAGTACTTC | CASSLQGFETQYF
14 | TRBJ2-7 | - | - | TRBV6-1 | TGTGCCAGCAGTGACCCTGAGGGGGACTACGAGCAGTACTTC | CASSDPEGDYEQYF
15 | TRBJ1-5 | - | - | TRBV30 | TGTGCCTGGAGCGCGGGAGGCAGGGGAAATCAGCCCCAGCATTTT | CAWSAGGRGNQPQHF
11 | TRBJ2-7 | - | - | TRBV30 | TGTGCCTGGAGTGATTACTACGAGCAGTACTTC | CAWSDYYEQYF
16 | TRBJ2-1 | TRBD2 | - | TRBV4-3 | TGCGCCAGCAGCCAACAACCGGCGGGGGGGAACAATGAGCAGTTCTTC | CASSQQPAGGNNEQFF
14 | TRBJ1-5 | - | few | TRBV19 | TGTGCCAGTAGTATGGGCAGCAGGGGTCAGCCCCAGCATTTT | CASSMGSRGQPQHF
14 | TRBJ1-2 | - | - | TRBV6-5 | TGTGCCAGCTCCCGGGGGGGTGCTAACTATGGCTACACCTTC | CASSRGGANYGYTF
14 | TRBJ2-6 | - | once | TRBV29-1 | TGCAGCGTCAATCAGGGCTCTGGGGCCAACGTCCTGACTTTC | CSVNQGSGANVLTF
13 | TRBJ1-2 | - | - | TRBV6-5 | TGTGCCAGCAGAAAACGGGGGATCTATGGCTACACCTTC | CASRKRGIYGYTF
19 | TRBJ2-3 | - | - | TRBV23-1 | TGCGCCAGCCACCAATCAGGGGGGCAGACGCCATCTAGCACAGATACGCAGTATTTT | CASHQSGGQTPSSTDTQYF
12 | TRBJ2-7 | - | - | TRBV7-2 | TGTGCCAGCAGCTTAGTCCGCTACGAGCAGTACTTC | CASSLVRYEQYF
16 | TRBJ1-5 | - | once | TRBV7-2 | TGTGCCAGCAGCTTAGTTGCAGGGGCGATCGATCAGCCCCAGCATTTT | CASSLVAGAIDQPQHF
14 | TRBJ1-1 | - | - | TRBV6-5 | TGTGCCAGCACCTCCTCCTCGGGGAACACTGAAGCTTTCTTT | CASTSSSGNTEAFF
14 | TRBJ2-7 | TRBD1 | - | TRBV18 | TGTGCCAGCTCACCGACAGGGTCGTCCGGCGAGCAGTACTTC | CASSPTGSSGEQYF
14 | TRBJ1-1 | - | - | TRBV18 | TGTGCCAGCTCACCACGTCCGGTGGACACTGAAGCTTTCTTT | CASSPRPVDTEAFF
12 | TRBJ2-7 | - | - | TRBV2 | TGTGCCAGCAGCCTCGTTCCCTACGAGCAGTACTTC | CASSLVPYEQYF
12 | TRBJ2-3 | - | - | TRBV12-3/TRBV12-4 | TGTGCCAGCAGTCATGGGGGGGATACGCAGTATTTT | CASSHGGDTQYF
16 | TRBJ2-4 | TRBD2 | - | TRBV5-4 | TGTGCCAGCAGCTTGGCCGGGGGGGTTGCCAAAAACATTCAGTACTTC | CASSLAGGVAKNIQYF
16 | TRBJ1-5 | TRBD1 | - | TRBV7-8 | TGTGCCAGCAGCGGTGGCTGGGACAGGAGGACCCAGCCCCAGCATTTT | CASSGGWDRRTQPQHF
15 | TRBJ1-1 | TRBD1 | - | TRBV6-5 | TGTGCCAGCATTGCAGGGGACAGGCGTTACACTGAAGCTTTCTTT | CASIAGDRRYTEAFF
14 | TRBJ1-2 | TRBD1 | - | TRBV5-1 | TGCGCCAGCAGCTTGGGACAGGGGGAGAATGGCTACACCTTC | CASSLGQGENGYTF
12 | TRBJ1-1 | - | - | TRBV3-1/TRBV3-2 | TGTGCCAGCAGCCCGAGAGACAGAGGAGCTTTCTTT | CASSPRDRGAFF
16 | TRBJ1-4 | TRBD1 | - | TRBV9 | TGTGCCAGCAGCGCCTCGACAGGGAGAACTAATGAAAAACTGTTTTTT | CASSASTGRTNEKLFF